Listed here are 23 T cell receptor beta chains from one sample, sequenced in a study of cytomegalovirus exposure and HLA in healthy donors. The PCR made use of 60 Vbeta and 13 Jbeta primers. TCRdb's table, derived via immunoSEQ multiplex PCR, lists solely in-frame clones and lacks some. The sample holds roughly 170,000 clones, 80% to 90% seen once. The sequencing input was PBMCs. The receptors were gathered from a woman younger than 30 in good health and CMV-seronegative.

V gene TRBV28 combines with J gene TRBJ1-1; unclear D gene. Germline-derived CDR1 and CDR2 are MDHEN and SYDVKM. The V gene lost 10 bases and the J gene lost 3 bases, with 9 bases spanning the gap. The CDR3 length is 11 residues. CDR3 bases: TGTGCCACGAGGTCACACACTGAAGCTTTCTTT. This sequence encodes CATRSHTEAFF. Full variable domain (remainder filled in from reference TRBV28 and TRBJ1-1): DVKVTQSSRYLVKRTGEKVFLECVQDMDHENMFWYRQDPGLGLRLIYFSYDVKMKEKGDIPEGYSVSREKKERFSLILESASTNQTSMYLCATRSHTEAFFGQGTRLTVV.

The chain recombines TRBV7-8 with TRBJ1-1; no reliable D call. Germline CDR1 and CDR2: SGHVS and FQNEAQ. V shed 5 bases and J shed 1 base, with 14 bases lying between them. This CDR3 has 15 residues. The CDR3 spells CASSPRGPRNTEAFF. The CDR3 DNA is TGTGCCAGCAGCCCCCGCGGGCCTAGGAACACTGAAGCTTTCTTT.

The chain links TRBV11-3 to TRBJ2-7; the match to TRBD1 covers 10 bases. Trimming took 5 bases from V and 5 from J; bases not matched to a gene: 12. Germline V lookup: CDR1 SGHNT, CDR2 YENEEA. The CDR3 contains 16 residues. The CDR3 DNA reads as TGTGCCAGCAGCCTTAGAAACGGGACAGGGGAGGACGAGCAGTACTTC. It codes for CASSLRNGTGEDEQYF.

The chain uses TRBV10-3 and TRBJ1-1; tentatively, D is TRBD1 (5 bases). V was cut by 5 bases and J by 1 base, with 17 bases left in between. This CDR3 is built from 16 residues. From germline, CDR1 is ENHRY and CDR2 SYGVKD. DNA for the CDR3: TGTGCCATCAGTACTTCACGCCAGACAGAGAACACTGAAGCTTTCTTT. As protein: CAISTSRQTENTEAFF.

The chain carries TRBV28 and TRBJ2-3, with TRBD2 matching over 8 bases. CDR3 length equals 15 residues. V trimming: 4 bases; J trimming: 0 bases; junction bases outside the gene matches: 3. Germline V CDR1 and CDR2: MDHEN, SYDVKM. CDR3 sequence reads: CASSSSGPSTDTQYF. The DNA of the CDR3 is TGTGCCAGCAGTTCTAGCGGGCCAAGCACAGATACGCAGTATTTT.

V and J are TRBV28 and TRBJ2-7; a possible D gene is TRBD1 (6 bases). Germline lookup yields CDR1 MDHEN and CDR2 SYDVKM. This CDR3 has 14 amino acids. V gave up 6 bases and J gave up 3 bases, with 15 bases separating them. The CDR3 DNA reads as TGTGCCAGCAGAACCTTCGGGACAAGCTACGAGCAGTACTTC. Encoded protein: CASRTFGTSYEQYF.

The V and J genes are TRBV9 and TRBJ2-3; TRBD2 agrees at 12 bases. The CDR3 consists of 17 residues. Germline-derived CDR1 and CDR2 are SGDLS and YYNGEE. After removal of 2 bases from V and 0 bases from J, the junction contained 4 bases not matched to a gene. The CDR3 loop is CASSVGLAGSSTDTQYF. The CDR3 DNA reads TGTGCCAGCAGCGTCGGACTAGCGGGATCTAGCACAGATACGCAGTATTTT.

This sequence joins TRBV5-1 and TRBJ2-2; 11 nucleotides align to TRBD2. Germline values: CDR1 SGHRS, CDR2 YFSETQ. V was clipped by 5 bases and J by 7 bases; unmatched bases: 10. This CDR3 has 16 residues. The CDR3 DNA follows: TGCGCCAGCAGACTAGCGGGAGTTATGCATGGCGGGGAGCTGTTTTTT. Residues: CASRLAGVMHGGELFF.

Worth noting for this clone: Other DNA sequences within the sample encode an identical CDR3. The chain is built from TRBV7-9 and TRBJ2-5; D not certain. Looked up from germline, CDR1 is SEHNR and CDR2 is FQNEAQ (reference sequence). The V end was cut by 2 bases, the J end by 2 bases, with 6 bases between. The CDR3 consists of 13 residues. CDR3 nucleotide sequence: TGTGCCAGCAGCTTAAGAGGACAAGAGACCCAGTACTTC. Residues: CASSLRGQETQYF.

The V call is TRBV30, the J call TRBJ1-2, with a tentative D call TRBD1 (5 bases). Germline V gene sequence: CDR1 GTSNPN, CDR2 SVGIG (reference sequence). The length of the CDR3 is 16 residues. Between the trimmed V and J ends, which lost 2 bases and 8 bases, there was a span of 24 bases. The CDR3 loop reads CAWSFRALFGHGGYTF. CDR3 in DNA: TGTGCCTGGAGTTTCAGGGCATTATTCGGACATGGGGGCTACACCTTC.

The rearrangement uses TRBV2 and TRBJ1-1, with D perhaps matching TRBD1 (5 bases). The CDR3 is 13 amino acids. V lost 6 bases to trimming and J lost 1 base, with 9 bases between them. The germline CDR1 and CDR2 sequences are SNHLY and FYNNEI. CDR3 nucleotide sequence: TGTGCCAGCAGCTCACAGGAGAACACTGAAGCTTTCTTT. This sequence encodes CASSSQENTEAFF.

This sequence joins TRBV5-1 and TRBJ2-3, with D possibly being TRBD2 (6 bases). The V and J ends lost 0 bases and 4 bases respectively, with 15 bases between them. CDR3 length: 16 amino acids. Germline CDR1 SGHRS, CDR2 YFSETQ. CDR3 in DNA: TGCGCCAGCAGCTTGGAGGGGACTGGGTTCCCAGATACGCAGTATTTT. Translation gives CASSLEGTGFPDTQYF.

The chain carries TRBV30 and TRBJ1-6; D possibly corresponds to TRBD1 (5 bases). Trimming cost V 3 bases and J 0 bases, with 21 bases left between them. The germline CDR1 and CDR2 sequences are GTSNPN and SVGIG (reference sequence). The CDR3 length is 19 residues. Here the CDR3 reads CAWRKGGVRASSYNSPLHF. CDR3 DNA sequence: TGTGCCTGGAGGAAGGGAGGGGTACGAGCCAGCTCCTATAATTCACCCCTCCACTTT.

This clone was seen a handful of times. The chain employs TRBV7-2 and TRBJ1-2, with TRBD1 identical over 11 bases. The junction had 3 bases not matched to a gene; V was cut back by 5 bases and J by 7 bases. The CDR3 has 13 residues. CDR1 and CDR2 (germline): SGHTA, FQGNSA. Here the CDR3 DNA reads TGTGCCAGCAGCCTGGGACAGGGGGGTGGCTACACCTTC. This translates into CASSLGQGGGYTF.

This chain links TRBV11-2 with TRBJ2-1, with 8 positions matching TRBD2. The germline V gene has CDR1 SGHAT and CDR2 FQNNGV. This CDR3 has 13 amino acids. V was pared by 5 bases and J by 15 bases, with 12 bases of the junction left unmatched. CDR3 sequence (DNA): TGTGCCAGCAGCCCAACCTCAGGGACTAGACGGTTCTTC. Translation: CASSPTSGTRRFF.

Written as DNA, the CDR3 is TGTGCCTGGGACAGGGGACATCGCGGGGTCACGCAGTATTTT. The encoded protein is CAWDRGHRGVTQYF. The genes are TRBV30 and TRBJ2-3; 8 nucleotides agree with TRBD1. This CDR3 has 14 amino acids. CDR1 is GTSNPN, CDR2 SVGIG, per germline (reference sequence). Germline trimming cut 5 bases from V and 9 bases from J; bases unmatched to any gene: 13.

The V call is TRBV5-6, the J call TRBJ2-4; 8 bases match TRBD1. V was pared by 3 bases and J by 7 bases, with 18 bases of the junction left unmatched. Germline V gene sequence: CDR1 SGHDT, CDR2 YYEEEE. This CDR3 is 18 amino acids long. CDR3 coding DNA: TGTGCCAGCAGCTGGACAACAGGGGGAAAGAATGGGAATAACATTCAGTACTTC. This codes for CASSWTTGGKNGNNIQYF.

V gene TRBV4-3 combines with J gene TRBJ2-7; weak D call: TRBD1 (5 bases). Germline V gene lookup returns CDR1 LGHNA and CDR2 YSLEER. The CDR3 has 18 amino acids. The V gene lost 4 bases and the J gene lost 4 bases, with 26 bases spanning the gap. CDR3 nucleotides: TGCGCCAGCAGCCCTTACGGCCAGCGCACAGGTGGCGGTTACGAGCAGTACTTC. Translated: CASSPYGQRTGGGYEQYF.

The chain carries TRBV7-2 and TRBJ1-5, with D possibly TRBD1 on 6 matching bases. The V end was cut by 5 bases, the J end by 9 bases, with 14 bases between. The germline gives CDR1 SGHTA, CDR2 FQGNSA. The CDR3 contains 13 residues. CDR3: CASSRDRPMPQHF. The CDR3 DNA follows: TGTGCCAGCAGCCGCGACAGGCCAATGCCCCAGCATTTT.

The chain is built from TRBV5-4 and TRBJ1-2; the D is unclear. The V gene lost 3 bases and the J gene lost 6 bases, with 15 bases spanning the gap. The germline V gene has CDR1 SGHNT and CDR2 YYREEE (reference sequence). This CDR3 spans 14 amino acids. CDR3 in amino acids: CASSSVLGWNGYTF. DNA of the CDR3: TGTGCCAGCAGCTCTGTCCTGGGCTGGAATGGCTACACCTTC.

This sequence joins TRBV6-5 and TRBJ1-1, with D unresolved. Between the trimmed V and J ends, which lost 6 bases and 1 base, there was a span of 6 bases. The CDR3 has 12 amino acids. Germline assignment: CDR1 MNHEY and CDR2 SVGAGI. The DNA of the CDR3 is TGTGCCAGCAGAAGACAGAACACTGAAGCTTTCTTT. Encoded protein: CASRRQNTEAFF.

The J gene is TRBJ1-6, the V gene TRBV5-1; a weak D match, TRBD1 (5 bases). Germline V gene sequence: CDR1 SGHRS, CDR2 YFSETQ. The CDR3 runs to 14 residues. The ends were cut back, 0 bases at V and 8 bases at J, with 9 bases in the middle. The CDR3 is CASSLARVDSPLHF. CDR3 DNA sequence: TGCGCCAGCAGCTTGGCCAGGGTGGATTCACCCCTCCACTTT.

This chain connects TRBV18 to TRBJ2-7, with a weak D call TRBD1 (7 bases). CDR3 length: 13 amino acids. V lost 6 bases and J 4 bases, leaving 13 bases between the germline ends. Germline V gene data show CDR1 as KGHSH and CDR2 as LQKENI. The CDR3, as DNA: TGTGCCAGCTCGCAGGGGGGATTTTACGAGCAGTACTTC. Its translation: CASSQGGFYEQYF.